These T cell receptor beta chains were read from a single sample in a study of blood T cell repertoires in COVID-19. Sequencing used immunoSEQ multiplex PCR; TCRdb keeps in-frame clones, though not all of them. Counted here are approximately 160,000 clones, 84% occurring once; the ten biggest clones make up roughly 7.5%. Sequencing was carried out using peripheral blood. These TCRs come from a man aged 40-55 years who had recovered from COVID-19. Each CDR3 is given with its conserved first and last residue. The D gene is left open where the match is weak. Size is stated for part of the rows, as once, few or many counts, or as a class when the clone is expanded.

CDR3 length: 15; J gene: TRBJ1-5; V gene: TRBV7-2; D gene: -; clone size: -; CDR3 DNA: TGTGCCAGCAGCTTGGGGGCAAATAGCAATCAGCCCCAGCATTTT; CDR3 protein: CASSLGANSNQPQHF
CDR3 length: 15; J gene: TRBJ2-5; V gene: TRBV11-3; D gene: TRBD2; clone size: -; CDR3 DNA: TGTGCCAGCAGCTTAGCTAGCGGGAGAGGAGAGACCCAGTACTTC; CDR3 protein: CASSLASGRGETQYF
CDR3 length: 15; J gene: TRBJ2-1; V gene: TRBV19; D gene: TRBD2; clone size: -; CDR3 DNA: TGTGCCAGTAGAGGGGTGAGCGGGAGTTACAATGAGCAGTTCTTC; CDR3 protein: CASRGVSGSYNEQFF
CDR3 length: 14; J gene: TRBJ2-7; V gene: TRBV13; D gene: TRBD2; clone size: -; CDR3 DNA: TGTGCCAGCAGCTTGACTAGCGGGGTAGGGGAGCAGTACTTC; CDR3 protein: CASSLTSGVGEQYF
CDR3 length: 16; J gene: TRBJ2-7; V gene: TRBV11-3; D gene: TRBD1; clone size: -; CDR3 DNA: TGTGCCAGCAGCTTATTTCGGGACAGGGGGCTGTACGAGCAGTACTTC; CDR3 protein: CASSLFRDRGLYEQYF
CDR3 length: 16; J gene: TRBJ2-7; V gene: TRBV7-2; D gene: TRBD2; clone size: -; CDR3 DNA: TGTGCCAGCAGCACGACTAGCGGCTCGAGCTCCTACGAGCAGTACTTC; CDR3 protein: CASSTTSGSSSYEQYF
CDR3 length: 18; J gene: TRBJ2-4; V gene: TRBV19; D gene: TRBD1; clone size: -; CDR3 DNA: TGTGCCAGTAGTAAAGGTCCGGGACAGGGGGCAAATGGTGGCATTCAGTACTTC; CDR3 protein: CASSKGPGQGANGGIQYF
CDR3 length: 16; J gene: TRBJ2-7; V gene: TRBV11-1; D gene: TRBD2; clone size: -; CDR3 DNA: TGTGCCAGCAGCTTAGTCTCAACTAGCGGTAACTACGAGCAGTACTTC; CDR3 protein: CASSLVSTSGNYEQYF
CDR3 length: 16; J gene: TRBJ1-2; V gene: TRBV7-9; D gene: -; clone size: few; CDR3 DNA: TGTGCCAGCAGCCATTCCGACACACATGAAAACTATGGCTACACCTTC; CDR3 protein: CASSHSDTHENYGYTF
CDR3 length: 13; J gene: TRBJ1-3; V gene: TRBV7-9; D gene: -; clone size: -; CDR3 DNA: TGTGCCAGCAGCCCCCCCGGTGGAAACACCATATATTTT; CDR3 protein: CASSPPGGNTIYF
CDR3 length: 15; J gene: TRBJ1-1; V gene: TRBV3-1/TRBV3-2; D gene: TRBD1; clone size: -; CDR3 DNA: TGTGCCAGCAGCCGCGCGACAGGGGGCTCCAGTGAAGCTTTCTTT; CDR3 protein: CASSRATGGSSEAFF
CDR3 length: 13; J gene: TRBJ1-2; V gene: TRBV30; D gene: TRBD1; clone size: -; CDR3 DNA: TGTGCCGGGTTCCCAGGGGGCCGGCGTGGCTACACCTTC; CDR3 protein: CAGFPGGRRGYTF
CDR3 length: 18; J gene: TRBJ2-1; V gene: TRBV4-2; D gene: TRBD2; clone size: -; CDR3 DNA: TGTGCCAGCAGCAAAGGAGCGTTCCTAGCGGGTTTATACAATGAGCAGTTCTTC; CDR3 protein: CASSKGAFLAGLYNEQFF
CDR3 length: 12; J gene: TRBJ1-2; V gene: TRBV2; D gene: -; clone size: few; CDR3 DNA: TGTGCCAGCAGCTCTCAGACAGAGAGCTACACCTTC; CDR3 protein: CASSSQTESYTF
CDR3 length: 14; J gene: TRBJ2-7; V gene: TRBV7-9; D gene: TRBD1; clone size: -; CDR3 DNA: TGTGCCAGCAGCTCGGGACAGGGAGTGGAGGAGCAGTACTTC; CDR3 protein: CASSSGQGVEEQYF
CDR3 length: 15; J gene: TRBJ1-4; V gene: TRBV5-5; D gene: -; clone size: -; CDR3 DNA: TGTGCCAGCAGCTTGTCCCTACAGATAAATGAAAAACTGTTTTTT; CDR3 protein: CASSLSLQINEKLFF
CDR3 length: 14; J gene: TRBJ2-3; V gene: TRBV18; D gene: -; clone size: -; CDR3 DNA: TGTGCCAGCTCACAACATGAGGGGGCAGATACGCAGTATTTT; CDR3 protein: CASSQHEGADTQYF
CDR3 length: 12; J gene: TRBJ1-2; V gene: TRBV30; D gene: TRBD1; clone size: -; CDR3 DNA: TGTGCCTGGACATTTGGGACAGGGAAGTGCTCCTTC; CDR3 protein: CAWTFGTGKCSF
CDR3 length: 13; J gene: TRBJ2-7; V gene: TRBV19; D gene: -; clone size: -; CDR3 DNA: TGTGCCAGTAGTATAGTGGGCTCCGCCGAGCAGTACTTC; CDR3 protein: CASSIVGSAEQYF
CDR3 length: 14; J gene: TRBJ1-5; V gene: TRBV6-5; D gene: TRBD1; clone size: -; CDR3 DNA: TGTGCCAGCGATGACAGGGGGCGGAATCAGCCCCAGCATTTT; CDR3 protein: CASDDRGRNQPQHF
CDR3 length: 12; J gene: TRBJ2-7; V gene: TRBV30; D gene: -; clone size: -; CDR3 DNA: TGTGCCATTACGGACAACTCCTACGAGCAGTACTTC; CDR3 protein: CAITDNSYEQYF
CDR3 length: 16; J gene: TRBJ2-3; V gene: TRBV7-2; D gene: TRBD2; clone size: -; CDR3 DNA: TGTGCCAGCAGCTTATTGGGGACTAGCGGCACAGATACGCAGTATTTT; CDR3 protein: CASSLLGTSGTDTQYF
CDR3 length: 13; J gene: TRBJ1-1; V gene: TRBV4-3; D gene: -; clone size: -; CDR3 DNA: TGCGCCAGCAGCCAAGATCCACTCACTGAAGCTTTCTTT; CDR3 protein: CASSQDPLTEAFF
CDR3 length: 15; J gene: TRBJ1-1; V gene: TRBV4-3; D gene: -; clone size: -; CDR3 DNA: TGCGCCAGCAGCCAAGATGTCCAGGGGAACACTGAAGCTTTCTTT; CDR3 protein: CASSQDVQGNTEAFF
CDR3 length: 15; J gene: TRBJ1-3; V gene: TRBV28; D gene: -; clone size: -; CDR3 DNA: TGTGCCAGCAATCCTAGGGGGGGCGCGGGAAACACCATATATTTT; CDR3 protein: CASNPRGGAGNTIYF
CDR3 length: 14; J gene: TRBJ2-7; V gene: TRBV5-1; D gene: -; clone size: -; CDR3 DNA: TGCGCCAGCAGCTTGGTCTGGGACACTAACGAGCAGTACTTC; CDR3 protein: CASSLVWDTNEQYF
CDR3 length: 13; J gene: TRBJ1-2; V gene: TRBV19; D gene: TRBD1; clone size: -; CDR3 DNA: TGTGCCAGTAGTCAAACAGGGGAAGGCGGCTACACCTTC; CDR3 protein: CASSQTGEGGYTF
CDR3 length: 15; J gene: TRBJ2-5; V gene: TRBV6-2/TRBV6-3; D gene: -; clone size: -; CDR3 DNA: TGTGCCAGCAGCCGACCAAGGGGGATGGGAGAGACCCAGTACTTC; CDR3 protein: CASSRPRGMGETQYF
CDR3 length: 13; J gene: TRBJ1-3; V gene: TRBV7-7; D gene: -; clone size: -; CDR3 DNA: TGTGCTAGCAGTCGGGACATGGGAAACACCATATATTTT; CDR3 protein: CASSRDMGNTIYF
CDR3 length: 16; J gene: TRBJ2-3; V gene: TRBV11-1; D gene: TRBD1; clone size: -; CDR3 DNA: TGTGCCAGCAGCCCGCAGACAGGGTTGCACACAGATACGCAGTATTTT; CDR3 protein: CASSPQTGLHTDTQYF
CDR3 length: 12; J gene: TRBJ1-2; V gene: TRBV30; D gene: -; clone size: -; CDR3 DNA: TGTGCCTGGAGTGCAGGGATCTATGGCTACACCTTC; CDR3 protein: CAWSAGIYGYTF
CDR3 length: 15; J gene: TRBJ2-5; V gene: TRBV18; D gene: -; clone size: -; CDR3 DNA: TGTGCCAGCTCACCACCGGTGTGGGGAGCAGAGACCCAGTACTTC; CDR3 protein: CASSPPVWGAETQYF
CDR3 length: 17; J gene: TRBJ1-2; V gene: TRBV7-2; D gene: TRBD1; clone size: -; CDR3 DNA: TGTGCCAGCAGCTTAGGAACGGGACAGGGGATGGGGTTCGGCTACACCTTC; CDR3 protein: CASSLGTGQGMGFGYTF
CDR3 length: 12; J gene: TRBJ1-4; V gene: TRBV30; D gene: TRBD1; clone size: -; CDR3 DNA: TGTGCCTGGAGGGGACAGGGGGAAAAACTGTTTTTT; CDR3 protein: CAWRGQGEKLFF